The source of this T cell receptor beta chain is a study of T-cell reconstitution after alpha-beta-depleted transplantation in children. This clonotype was seen once. Its matching antigen is unknown. This CDR3 has 18 residues. Germline CDR1 and CDR2: LNHNV and YYDKDF (reference sequence). Trimming left V 0 bases short and J 2 bases short, with 14 bases between. Whole-study results and caveats: Several hundred expanded graft clones reportedly supplied alpha-beta T cells about two months after transplant. Newly made T cells mostly supplied T-cell counts and diversity one year after transplant.

This sample's TCRbeta library carried unique molecular identifier barcodes. TCRdb independently ran MiXCR on the PCR reads; one entry per CDR3 protein. Of about 980,000 distinct CDR3 sequences in the sample, about 29% are singletons; the top ten hold about 28%. The sequenced sample was PBMCs, mostly from graft donor cells, obtained 360 days after TCRalphabeta/CD19-depleted stem cell transplant. This sequence joins TRBV15 and TRBJ2-6; D not certain. The clonotype was recovered from a boy under two years old who had a stem cell transplant for SCID, so the T cells may come from the graft donor. The CDR3 loop reads CATSREDPTSAGANVLTF. CDR3 in DNA: TGTGCCACCAGCAGAGAGGATCCCACGAGCGCTGGGGCCAACGTCCTGACTTTC.